This T cell receptor (beta chain) came from a study of Ad26.COV2.S vaccination and SARS-CoV-2 variants. Study-wide context: Donor joined the COV1001 Ad26.COV2.S trial arm. Ad26.COV2.S was injected intramuscularly once or twice, 56 days apart.

Data came from immunoSEQ multiplex PCR; TCRdb stores just in-frame clones and leaves some out. The table lists 350,000 to 500,000 clones, approximately 90% of them singletons. Treatment indicated: over 15 received Ad26.COV2.S at low or high dose, single or two shots; about 5 received placebo; per-sample allocation not given. Collection of the samples took place on day 63 after the first injection of vaccine or placebo. Its platform was an Ad26 vector, and its expressed antigen was Wuhan-strain SARS-CoV-2 spike. The germline V and J ends were trimmed by 5 bases and 1 base, with 18 bases remaining between them. The CDR3 contains 16 residues. The germline V gene has CDR1 SGHVS and CDR2 FNYEAQ. As concerns this clone: Its antigen remains unidentified.

Study results and caveats: Substantial response breadth was reportedly seen for spike-specific CD8+ and CD4+ T cells after vaccination.

The sequence derives from a person between 18 and 65 years old who received the Ad26.COV2.S COVID-19 vaccine or a placebo. The starting material was peripheral blood, obtained in a trial of Ad26.COV2.S vaccine versus placebo. The rearrangement links TRBV7-6 to TRBJ2-7, with D possibly being TRBD1 (5 bases). The CDR3, as DNA: TGTGCCAGCAGCCGCCGGCTCGAGACAGCATCCTACGAGCAGTACTTC. Translating it yields CASSRRLETASYEQYF.